Listed below are T cell receptor beta chains from one sample, sequenced in a study of CD8+ T cells in alopecia areata. TCRdb keeps only in-frame clones here, not all; method: immunoSEQ multiplex PCR. The table has 150,000 to 200,000 clones, 65% seen once. The starting material was CD4+ T cells sorted from blood, obtained at week 4, from a patient treated with tofacitinib. The receptors come from a human donor with alopecia areata. Each CDR3 is given with its conserved first and last residue. The order of the fields is D gene, clone size, V gene, J gene, CDR3 DNA, CDR3 protein. D genes are given only for firm matches. A row's size may be missing; if present it is once, few, many or a size class.

D: .; size: .; V: TRBV15; J: TRBJ2-7; DNA: TGTGCCACCAGCGCTACGTGGCCGGACACCTACGAGCAGTACTTC; CDR3: CATSATWPDTYEQYF
D: .; size: .; V: TRBV25-1; J: TRBJ2-7; DNA: TGTGCCAGCAGTGAAACAGGCGAGCAGTACTTC; CDR3: CASSETGEQYF
D: .; size: .; V: TRBV5-1; J: TRBJ2-7; DNA: TGCGCCAGCAGCCCAAGCTCCTACGAGCAGTACTTC; CDR3: CASSPSSYEQYF
D: .; size: .; V: TRBV10-3; J: TRBJ1-5; DNA: TGTGCCATCAGTGCGGGCAATCAGCCCCAGCATTTT; CDR3: CAISAGNQPQHF
D: .; size: .; V: TRBV7-3; J: TRBJ1-2; DNA: TGTGCCAGCAGCTTAAGGGGGGCGATCTTGGATGGCTACACCTTC; CDR3: CASSLRGAILDGYTF
D: .; size: .; V: TRBV9; J: TRBJ1-1; DNA: TGTGCCAGCAGCCCCCCAGGAGTGAGGACTGAAGCTTTCTTT; CDR3: CASSPPGVRTEAFF
D: .; size: .; V: TRBV10-3; J: TRBJ2-5; DNA: TGTGCCATCAGGAGGACACTTCAAGAGACCCAGTACTTC; CDR3: CAIRRTLQETQYF
D: .; size: .; V: TRBV18; J: TRBJ1-2; DNA: TGTGCCAGCTCACTTCAACGGTCTTCCTTTAACTATGGCTACACCTTC; CDR3: CASSLQRSSFNYGYTF
D: .; size: .; V: TRBV9; J: TRBJ1-4; DNA: TGTGCCAGCAGCGTGGGACCCTCCGGCACTAATGAAAAACTGTTTTTT; CDR3: CASSVGPSGTNEKLFF
D: TRBD1; size: many; V: TRBV7-9; J: TRBJ1-1; DNA: TGTGCCAGCAGCTTACCAGGGGGGGACACTGAAGCTTTCTTT; CDR3: CASSLPGGDTEAFF
D: TRBD1; size: .; V: TRBV4-1; J: TRBJ2-2; DNA: TGCGCCAGCAGCAAGGGGGGGGACAGGGTCACCGGGGAGCTGTTTTTT; CDR3: CASSKGGDRVTGELFF
D: TRBD1; size: .; V: TRBV29-1; J: TRBJ1-2; DNA: TGCAGCGTTGATCATTACAGGGGGTATGGCTACACCTTC; CDR3: CSVDHYRGYGYTF
D: .; size: .; V: TRBV19; J: TRBJ2-1; DNA: TGTGCCAGTAGTGTAACCGGGAATGAGCAGTTCTTC; CDR3: CASSVTGNEQFF
D: .; size: once; V: TRBV15; J: TRBJ2-5; DNA: TGTGCCACCAGCAGAGCGAGTTTACAAGAGACCCAGTACTTC; CDR3: CATSRASLQETQYF